This T cell receptor beta chain emerged from a study of CD8+CD57+ T cells in acquired aplastic anemia (dated by TCRdb to the late 2010s). With respect to the entire study: Extracted DNA from sorted CD4+ and CD8+ cells averaged around 3.4 ug, ranging from roughly 0.2 to 30 ug. CD8+CD57+ expansion was defined as a frequency above the mean frequency observed in healthy subjects. The full study reports these points: Between patients and healthy controls, no significant difference in CD8+ Simpson's diversity was found (P=0.060). Roughly 30 CD8+ CDR3 sequences were shared between patients and controls but appeared highly expressed in patients and within their immunodominant clones.

TCR beta VDJ combination and CDR3 sequence profiling used genomic DNA as the template. An Illumina HiSeq 2000 was used for TCR repertoire sequencing. The authors' pipeline ran thus. TRBV/TRBJ rearrangement plots, CDR3 size and DJ length profiles, and Simpson's diversity index were used to evaluate the repertoires. Whichever DNA sequence was most abundant in the deep sequencing data was defined as the immunodominant clone. CDR3 amino acid sequences were screened for sharing across subjects and were compared with published repertoires and the VDJdb database. TCRdb ran its own pipeline on the public reads, namely fastp trimming at Q25 and MiXCR clone calling, and kept in-frame beta chains. Each CDR3 protein appears once, grouped with its most common genes and DNA. None of the V and J calls come from the authors' own analysis; TCRdb made them. The sample data list around 430,000 distinct CDR3 sequences, and about a third of these were observed just once. The top ten clones comprise roughly 0.89% of the sample.

Patients chosen for sequencing had shown expansion of CD8+CD57+ cells by flow cytometry. Every patient had severe acquired aplastic anemia, diagnosed using the International Study of Aplastic Anemia and Agranulocytosis and Camitta criteria. No patient had received any therapy when blood was sampled. TCR repertoires of sorted CD4+ and CD8+ blood T cells from severe aplastic anemia patients and healthy subjects were deep-sequenced in the study. In the USA, patient enrollment took place under clinicaltrials.gov protocols 00001620, 01623167, 00001397, 00071045, 00081523 and 00961064. Ficoll-Paque density gradient centrifugation was used to isolate peripheral blood mononuclear cells. Before DNA extraction, CD4+ and CD8+ T cells were sorted by FACS or by magnetic beads. There are a few counts of this clonotype. The antigen it recognizes is unknown. The record has no base qualities; no much larger clone is one base away.

V is shortened by 5 bases, J by 3 bases, and the region joining them spans 17 bases. Looking up the germline V gene (reference sequence) yields CDR1 LNHDA and CDR2 SQIVND. The CDR3, from cysteine to phenylalanine, totals 16 residues. Left in the record is the CDR3 DNA by itself, 48 bases read in frame from the first base. The chain is encoded by TRBV19 joined to TRBJ1-5, with TRBD1 as a weak D call on 6 bases. This TCR was recovered from a human donor with aplastic anemia. The sequencing input was sorted CD4+, CD8+, or CD8+CD57+ T cells (not recorded which) from PBMCs. The sequenced DNA is TGTGCCAGTAGTTTGGGCCAGGGGAGCTTCAATCAGCCCCAGCATTTT. The resulting protein is CASSLGQGSFNQPQHF. The full variable domain, with segments outside the CDR3 supplied by the reference TRBV19 and TRBJ1-5 proteins, appears as DGGITQSPKYLFRKEGQNVTLSCEQNLNHDAMYWYRQDPGQGLRLIYYSQIVNDFQKGDIAEGYSVSREKKESFPLTVTSAQKNPTAFYLCASSLGQGSFNQPQHFGDGTRLSIL.